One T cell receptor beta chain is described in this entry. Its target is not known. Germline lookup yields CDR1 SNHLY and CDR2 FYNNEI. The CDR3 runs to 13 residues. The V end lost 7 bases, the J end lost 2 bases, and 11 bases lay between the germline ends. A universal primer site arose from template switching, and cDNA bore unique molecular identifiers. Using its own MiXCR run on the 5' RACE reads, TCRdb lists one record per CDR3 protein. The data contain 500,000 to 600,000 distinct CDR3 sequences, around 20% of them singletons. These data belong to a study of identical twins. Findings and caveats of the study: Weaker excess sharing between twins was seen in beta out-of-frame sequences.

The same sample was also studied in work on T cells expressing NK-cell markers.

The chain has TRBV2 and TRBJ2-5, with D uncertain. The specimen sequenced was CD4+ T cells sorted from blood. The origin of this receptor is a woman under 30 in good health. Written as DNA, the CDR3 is TGTGCCAGCATTGCCGGGTATCAAGAGACCCAGTACTTC. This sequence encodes CASIAGYQETQYF.